This is a list of T cell receptor beta chains from one sample in a study of T cell repertoires in cytomegalovirus infection. These receptors have no known antigen. TCRdb reanalysed the reads using MiXCR and keeps one entry per CDR3 protein. The sample carries roughly 860,000 distinct CDR3 sequences, about 30% recorded once. The specimen comprised cultured CD8+ T cells from PBMCs, sampled from culture after CMV antigen stimulation. The receptors originated from a human donor in good health (CMV status not recorded). Some clones in this sample may be carry-over from other donors' samples. The CDR3 runs from the conserved cysteine through the conserved F or W. Each record gives: D gene, J gene, CDR3 length, clone size, V gene, CDR3 DNA, CDR3 protein. D genes are given only for firm matches. Size is stated for part of the rows, as once, few or many counts, or as a class when the clone is expanded.

>-|TRBJ1-2|13|few|TRBV27
TGTGCCAGCAGTTTATCGGGAGGCTCTGGCTACACCTTC
CASSLSGGSGYTF
>TRBD1|TRBJ2-1|17|-|TRBV9
TGTGCCAGCAGCGTAGAGATTAGGGACAGGGGGCTCAATGAGCAGTTCTTC
CASSVEIRDRGLNEQFF
>-|TRBJ1-1|14|few|TRBV6-6
TGTGCCAGCAGTTCCCCGGGCCAAAGAACTGAAGCTTTCTTT
CASSSPGQRTEAFF
>-|TRBJ2-4|15|-|TRBV27
TGTGCCAGCAGATTCGGGGGCAATGCCAAAAACATTCAGTACTTC
CASRFGGNAKNIQYF
>-|TRBJ2-7|10|many|TRBV7-2
TGTGCCAGCGGGATCTACGAGCAGTACTTC
CASGIYEQYF
>-|TRBJ1-2|12|-|TRBV4-1
TGCGCCACCGGGGCGGCTTCCTATGGCTACACCTTC
CATGAASYGYTF
>-|TRBJ2-2|17|few|TRBV27
TGTGCCAGCAGTTTATCTCGGGGGACAGTTAACACCGGGGAGCTGTTTTTT
CASSLSRGTVNTGELFF
>TRBD1|TRBJ2-6|17|many|TRBV6-1
TGTGCCAGCAGCGTGACAGGGGTTAACTCGGGGGCCAACGTCCTGACTTTC
CASSVTGVNSGANVLTF
>-|TRBJ2-6|15|-|TRBV7-6
TGTGACAGCAGCTCGAACAAGGGTGGGGCCAACGTCCTGACTTTC
CDSSSNKGGANVLTF
>-|TRBJ2-7|12|-|TRBV2
TGTACCACCTCGACTGGTACCTACGAGCAGTACTTC
CTTSTGTYEQYF
>-|TRBJ1-1|16|-|TRBV7-9
TGTGCCAGCAGCTTGGGTACGTGGATTGGGTACACTGAAGCTTTCTTT
CASSLGTWIGYTEAFF
>-|TRBJ1-6|15|once|TRBV5-6
TGTGCCAGCAGCCCCGGCCGGGGAAGGGGTTCACCCCTCCACTTT
CASSPGRGRGSPLHF
>-|TRBJ2-5|12|-|TRBV12-3/TRBV12-4
TGTGTCAGTAGCAAGCTTGAAGAGACCCAGTACTTC
CVSSKLEETQYF
>TRBD2|TRBJ2-3|16|-|TRBV19
TGTGCCAGTAGCGTGGTGTTGCGGGGGGGCACAGATACGCAGTATTTT
CASSVVLRGGTDTQYF
>-|TRBJ2-5|15|few|TRBV4-1
TGCGCCAGCAGCCACGGCGGCGCGGAACAAGAGACCCAGTACTTC
CASSHGGAEQETQYF
>-|TRBJ1-5|15|-|TRBV19
TGTGCCAGTAGTATAGTGAACCATAGCAATCAGCCCCAGCATTTT
CASSIVNHSNQPQHF
>-|TRBJ2-3|12|-|TRBV7-6
TGTGCCAACACCCCTCCGGAGGATACGCAGTATTTT
CANTPPEDTQYF
>TRBD2|TRBJ2-2|17|many|TRBV7-2
TGTGCCAGCAGCTTTAGCGGGGGAAGAACGAACACCGGGGAGCTGTTTTTT
CASSFSGGRTNTGELFF
>TRBD1|TRBJ1-1|16|-|TRBV2
TGTGCCAGCAGTGTTGGTGAGGACAGGGGGAACACTGAAGCTTTCTTT
CASSVGEDRGNTEAFF
>TRBD2|TRBJ2-2|16|few|TRBV7-8
TGTGCCAGCAGCTTAGCAAGCGGGGGGGCCCCCGGGGAGCTGTTTTTT
CASSLASGGAPGELFF
>-|TRBJ1-1|16|-|TRBV6-6
TGTGCCAGCAGCCCGAACAGGCGTACGATGAACACTGAAGCTTTCTTT
CASSPNRRTMNTEAFF
>-|TRBJ1-3|14|-|TRBV27
TGTGCCAGCAGTCCAGGGATCTCTGGAAACACCATATATTTT
CASSPGISGNTIYF
>-|TRBJ1-2|13|-|TRBV6-5
TGTGCCAGCAGTTACGCAGGAAACTCTGGCTACACCTTC
CASSYAGNSGYTF
>-|TRBJ1-2|19|-|TRBV7-9
TGTGCCAGCAGCTCACGAGAGAGACAAATTGGCACTCGGCTATATGGCTACACCTTC
CASSSRERQIGTRLYGYTF
>-|TRBJ2-3|17|-|TRBV12-3/TRBV12-4
TGTGCCAGCAGCCTTCCAACTCCGGGACACGACACAGATACGCAGTATTTT
CASSLPTPGHDTDTQYF
>-|TRBJ2-3|14|-|TRBV19
TGTGCCAGTAGTATAGAATCAGTCACAGATACGCAGTATTTT
CASSIESVTDTQYF
>TRBD1|TRBJ1-6|14|-|TRBV5-4
TGTGCCAGCAGGCCGGGACAGGATAATTCACCCCTCCACTTT
CASRPGQDNSPLHF
>TRBD1|TRBJ2-1|16|-|TRBV4-2
TGTGCCAGCAGCCAAGATTCGGGACAGGTTTACAATGAGCAGTTCTTC
CASSQDSGQVYNEQFF
>-|TRBJ2-3|12|-|TRBV7-4
TGTGCCAGCAGATCCCGCTCAGATACGCAGTATTTT
CASRSRSDTQYF
>TRBD1|TRBJ1-2|14|once|TRBV9
TGTGCCAGCAGCGTAGAAGCAGGGGGTGATGGCTACACCTTC
CASSVEAGGDGYTF
>-|TRBJ2-3|17|few|TRBV12-5
TGTGCTAGTGGTTTGGGTAGTAGGGCGGGGACCACAGATACGCAGTATTTT
CASGLGSRAGTTDTQYF
>-|TRBJ1-1|13|once|TRBV19
TGTGCCAGTAGTATGGCAGGCTACACTGAAGCTTTCTTT
CASSMAGYTEAFF
>-|TRBJ2-1|15|-|TRBV19
TGTGCCAGTAGTATAGTCCCCGGATCCTACAATGAGCAGTTCTTC
CASSIVPGSYNEQFF
>-|TRBJ1-1|13|few|TRBV6-5
TGTGCCAGCAGTCCCGGACGGGCTCCTGAAGCTTTCTTT
CASSPGRAPEAFF
>-|TRBJ1-4|13|few|TRBV7-9
TGTGCCAGCAGCTTAGTAGGGCCGGAAAAACTGTTTTTT
CASSLVGPEKLFF
>-|TRBJ2-1|10|-|TRBV7-9
TGTGCCAGCAGCCCTGCAGACGAGTTCTTC
CASSPADEFF
>-|TRBJ2-7|13|-|TRBV10-3
TGTGCCATCAGTGAGTCCGGAAATTACGAGCAGTACTTC
CAISESGNYEQYF
>TRBD2|TRBJ2-1|15|-|TRBV25-1
TGTGCCAGCAGTGACTATAGCGGGGGGGCCCCTGAGCAGTTCTTC
CASSDYSGGAPEQFF
>-|TRBJ1-6|16|few|TRBV7-8
TGTGCCAGCAGCTTAGGTGTAAAAGGATATAATTCACCCCTCCACTTT
CASSLGVKGYNSPLHF
>-|TRBJ2-3|16|-|TRBV6-5
TGTGCCAGCACCGTCTCGACAAGACCTCCCGCAGATACGCAGTATTTT
CASTVSTRPPADTQYF
>TRBD1|TRBJ1-6|15|-|TRBV7-9
TGTGCCAGCCTCGGCCGGACAGGGAAGGATTCACCCCTCCACTTT
CASLGRTGKDSPLHF
>-|TRBJ1-1|15|many|TRBV12-3/TRBV12-4
TGTGCCAGCAGTTTAGATAGGGGGTCGAGTACTGAAGCTTTCTTT
CASSLDRGSSTEAFF
>TRBD1|TRBJ1-5|14|-|TRBV28
TGTGCCAGCAGGCGACAGGGGAACAGTCAGCCCCAGCATTTT
CASRRQGNSQPQHF
>TRBD1|TRBJ1-2|14|few|TRBV10-3
TGTGCCATCAGTGAGGACAGGGATGACTATGGCTACACCTTC
CAISEDRDDYGYTF
>-|TRBJ2-5|15|-|TRBV6-6
TGTGCCAGCAGTCTAGAGACAGGCGCCAAAGAGACCCAGTACTTC
CASSLETGAKETQYF
>-|TRBJ1-1|11|-|TRBV10-3
TGTACCACCGCATCCAACACTGAAGCTTTCTTT
CTTASNTEAFF
>-|TRBJ2-2|16|many|TRBV7-6
TGTGCCAGCAGCCAAGTTGGACACACGAACACCGGGGAGCTGTTTTTT
CASSQVGHTNTGELFF
>-|TRBJ2-2|16|few|TRBV4-1
TGCGCCAGCAGCCATCCGGGGGGCACGGACACCGGGGAGCTGTTTTTT
CASSHPGGTDTGELFF
>TRBD2|TRBJ2-1|16|once|TRBV11-2
TGTGCCAGCAACTTAGGCCCTAGCGGGACCTACAATGAGCAGTTCTTC
CASNLGPSGTYNEQFF
>-|TRBJ2-1|12|many|TRBV12-3/TRBV12-4
TGTGCCAGCAGTGTCGTGGTCGGTGAGCAGTTCTTC
CASSVVVGEQFF
>-|TRBJ1-1|14|few|TRBV25-1
TGTGCCAGCAGTGAAAGGGGGGTGAACACTGAAGCTTTCTTT
CASSERGVNTEAFF
>-|TRBJ2-5|14|-|TRBV7-9
TGTGCCAGCAGCTTAGAATCGCGGAAAGAGACCCAGTACTTC
CASSLESRKETQYF
>-|TRBJ1-1|13|few|TRBV10-3
TGTGCCATCAGTGACAGGGAAGGGGGTGAAGCTTTCTTT
CAISDREGGEAFF
>-|TRBJ2-5|15|few|TRBV6-1
TGTGCCAGCAGTGAAGCGGGCGGGGGCTTGGAGACCCAGTACTTC
CASSEAGGGLETQYF
>-|TRBJ2-7|14|-|TRBV19
TGTGCCAGTAGTATCGGGCAGGGCGGCTACGAGCAGTACTTC
CASSIGQGGYEQYF
>TRBD1|TRBJ2-5|15|few|TRBV7-7
TGTGCTAGCAGCTTTAGCCCGGGACAGCAAGAGACCCAGTACTTC
CASSFSPGQQETQYF
>-|TRBJ2-5|17|many|TRBV7-2
TGTGCCAGCAGCTTAGTGGCAGGGGCTACCAAGAAGTGGTCCCAGTACTTC
CASSLVAGATKKWSQYF
>-|TRBJ1-1|14|many|TRBV7-9
TGTGCCAGCAGCTTTGGCCAGCTACACACTGAAGCTTTCTTT
CASSFGQLHTEAFF
>-|TRBJ2-1|14|many|TRBV7-2
TGTGCCACCAGGGGGAGGGGTACCTACAATGAGCAGTTCTTC
CATRGRGTYNEQFF